Shown below are 19 T cell receptor beta chains from a single sample sequenced in a study of T cells after somatic rescue of genetic block. Profiling relied on immunoSEQ multiplex PCR, and the TCRdb table lists in-frame clones only, not all of them. The sample has about 88,000 clones, 80% to 90% seen once; the top ten hold around 1.6%. Sequencing input: peripheral blood mononuclear cells (PBMCs). The receptors here all came from a young woman.

In this sample, this clone turned up once. V gene TRBV2 combines with J gene TRBJ2-7; possibly TRBD1 for D (6 bases). The germline V gene has CDR1 SNHLY and CDR2 FYNNEI. This CDR3 spans 14 amino acids. V shed 7 bases and J shed 0 bases, with 13 bases lying between them. The CDR3 sequence: CASTRDTSSYEQYF. In DNA, the CDR3 is TGTGCCAGCACCCGGGACACTAGCTCCTACGAGCAGTACTTC.

The rearrangement joins TRBV9 to TRBJ2-1; TRBD1 or TRBD2 may be the D gene (5 bases each). Trimming left V 0 bases short and J 9 bases short, with 16 bases between. From germline, CDR1 is SGDLS and CDR2 YYNGEE. CDR3 length equals 15 residues. CDR3 sequence (DNA): TGTGCCAGCAGCGTAGCCACCGGGGCTCAGGGTGAGCAGTTCTTC. Protein product: CASSVATGAQGEQFF.

This chain uses TRBV29-1 with TRBJ1-1; TRBD1 is a possible D gene (5 bases). The ends were cut back, 4 bases at V and 4 bases at J, with 37 bases in the middle. This CDR3 is 21 amino acids long. The V gene's germline CDR1 is SQVTM and CDR2 ANQGSEA. This CDR3 is CSVAGFSPANAGLLEVTEAFF. In nucleotides, the CDR3 is TGCAGCGTTGCCGGTTTTTCCCCGGCGAACGCAGGGCTCCTGGAGGTCACTGAAGCTTTCTTT.

This rearrangement joins TRBV7-9 to TRBJ2-7; 7 positions agree with TRBD1. V trimming: 1 base; J trimming: 6 bases; junction bases outside the gene matches: 0. This CDR3 contains 12 residues. Germline values: CDR1 SEHNR, CDR2 FQNEAQ (reference sequence). CDR3 residues: CASSLGDSEQYF. CDR3 in DNA: TGTGCCAGCAGCTTAGGGGACAGCGAGCAGTACTTC.

The CDR3 here is CASSVVQGRLSAEAFF. Here the CDR3 DNA reads TGTGCCAGCAGCGTAGTGCAGGGGCGTCTCTCCGCTGAAGCTTTCTTT. The chain uses TRBV9 and TRBJ1-1; D perhaps matches TRBD1 (6 bases). The CDR3 is 16 amino acids. Per the germline V gene, CDR1 is SGDLS and CDR2 is YYNGEE. V was cut by 0 bases and J by 6 bases, with 18 bases left in between. The complete variable domain, with remaining parts taken from reference TRBV9 and TRBJ1-1, reads DSGVTQTPKHLITATGQRVTLRCSPRSGDLSVYWYQQSLDQGLQFLIQYYNGEERAKGNILERFSAQQFPDLHSELNLSSLELGDSALYFCASSVVQGRLSAEAFFGQGTRLTVV.

The genes are TRBV9 and TRBJ2-3; no clear D. Germline lookup yields CDR1 SGDLS and CDR2 YYNGEE. CDR3 length equals 14 residues. Trimming took 3 bases from V and 0 from J, leaving 8 bases between them. As DNA, the CDR3 is TGTGCCAGCAGCGCCTGGGATAGCACAGATACGCAGTATTTT. The encoded protein is CASSAWDSTDTQYF.

The chain has TRBV28 and TRBJ2-2; D perhaps matches TRBD1 (6 bases). Per germline, CDR1 MDHEN and CDR2 SYDVKM. CDR3 length: 16 amino acids. The V and J ends lost 6 bases and 2 bases respectively, with 16 bases between them. CDR3 in DNA: TGTGCCAGCAGACTGGGGGCAGCTTCCAACACCGGGGAGCTGTTTTTT. Translating gives CASRLGAASNTGELFF.

The CDR3 region is CASSLGSGSVYNEQFF. The DNA for the CDR3 is TGTGCCAGCAGCTTGGGAAGCGGGAGCGTATACAATGAGCAGTTCTTC. V usage is TRBV5-5 and J usage is TRBJ2-1; TRBD2 agrees at 8 bases. The CDR3 has 16 residues. Germline V lookup: CDR1 SGHKS, CDR2 YYEKEE (reference sequence). V lost 0 bases to trimming and J lost 4 bases; unmatched junction nucleotides: 6. The whole variable domain, remainder taken from reference TRBV5-5 and TRBJ2-1, is DAGVTQSPTHLIKTRGQQVTLRCSPISGHKSVSWYQQVLGQGPQFIFQYYEKEERGRGNFPDRFSARQFPNYSSELNVNALLLGDSALYLCASSLGSGSVYNEQFFGPGTRLTVL.

The rearrangement links TRBV4-1 to TRBJ2-7; TRBD1 is a possible D gene (5 bases). This CDR3 is 15 amino acids long. Trimming removed 1 base from V and 2 bases from J, with 12 bases in between. CDR1 is MGHRA and CDR2 is YSYEKL in the germline V gene. The CDR3 protein is CASSQGQSGTYEQYF. The CDR3, as DNA: TGCGCCAGCAGCCAAGGACAGTCGGGCACCTACGAGCAGTACTTC.

This chain joins TRBV19 and TRBJ2-1; 11 bases map to TRBD2. This CDR3 spans 15 amino acids. Per the germline V gene, CDR1 is LNHDA and CDR2 is SQIVND (reference sequence). After removal of 9 bases from V and 3 bases from J, the junction contained 7 bases not matched to a gene. The CDR3 bases are TGTGCCAGCCGAATTGGGACTAGCGGCTACAATGAGCAGTTCTTC. Translating it yields CASRIGTSGYNEQFF.

The chain combines TRBV28 with TRBJ2-1, with D possibly matching TRBD2 (6 bases). V was pared by 5 bases and J by 2 bases, with 13 bases between. This CDR3 has 15 residues. From germline, CDR1 is MDHEN and CDR2 SYDVKM. Here the CDR3 reads CASSGPSVAYNEQFF. In DNA, the CDR3 is TGTGCCAGCAGTGGGCCTAGCGTGGCCTACAATGAGCAGTTCTTC.

In its sample, this clone was seen many times. The chain has TRBV2 and TRBJ1-2; D not resolved. Per germline, CDR1 SNHLY and CDR2 FYNNEI. The length of the CDR3 is 13 residues. The V and J ends lost 1 base and 5 bases respectively, with 8 bases between them. CDR3 sequence reads: CASSEGPRYGYTF. The CDR3 DNA reads as TGTGCCAGCAGTGAAGGCCCAAGGTATGGCTACACCTTC.

The rearrangement links TRBV2 to TRBJ2-1; D may be TRBD1 (6 bases). Germline CDR1 reads SNHLY; CDR2 reads FYNNEI. The CDR3 runs 15 residues. With 6 bases removed from V and 6 bases from J, the gap between germline ends came to 18 bases. The CDR3 DNA sequence: TGTGCCAGCAGCTTACGGGACATTCTTAGCAATGAGCAGTTCTTC. This translates into CASSLRDILSNEQFF.

Here the CDR3 DNA reads TGTGCCAGCAGCTTAGGGACCGATCAGCCCCAGCATTTT. This codes for CASSLGTDQPQHF. This chain joins TRBV7-9 and TRBJ1-5; D gene unclear. This CDR3 is built from 13 residues. The germline V and J ends were trimmed by 1 base and 5 bases, with 6 bases remaining between them. Germline V CDR1 and CDR2: SEHNR, FQNEAQ (reference sequence).

This chain uses TRBV18 with TRBJ2-3; D unresolved. Germline CDR1 is KGHSH and CDR2 is LQKENI. V lost 3 bases and J lost 3, with 7 bases in between. The CDR3 runs to 13 residues. CDR3 nucleotide sequence: TGTGCCAGCTCACCCGGTGGAACAGATACGCAGTATTTT. Translation: CASSPGGTDTQYF.

The J gene is TRBJ1-1, the V gene TRBV2; the D is unclear. This CDR3 region has 13 residues. V was trimmed by 0 bases and J by 11 bases, leaving 13 bases between them. The germline CDR1 and CDR2 sequences are SNHLY and FYNNEI. This CDR3 reads CASSEAPGIRAFF. The CDR3 bases are TGTGCCAGCAGTGAAGCGCCCGGGATTAGGGCTTTCTTT.

Only a few counts were recorded for this clone. The chain employs TRBV10-3 and TRBJ2-1; D possibly uses TRBD1 or TRBD2 (5 bases each). The CDR3 length is 14 residues. Germline V gene data show CDR1 as ENHRY and CDR2 as SYGVKD. Trimming left V 10 bases short and J 6 bases short, with 19 bases between. DNA for the CDR3: TGTGCCAGCGAAAGACAGCCGGCGGGCAATGAGCAGTTCTTC. Amino acids: CASERQPAGNEQFF.

The chain has TRBV18 and TRBJ1-5; D gene unclear. The CDR3 sequence is 13 residues long. Trimming shortened V by 2 bases and J by 5 bases, and 7 bases separated the two germline ends. Germline CDR1 and CDR2: KGHSH and LQKENI. The CDR3 bases are TGTGCCAGCTCACCAGCGGTCGATCAGCCCCAGCATTTT. Residues: CASSPAVDQPQHF.

This chain uses TRBV25-1 with TRBJ2-1; D possibly uses TRBD1 or TRBD2 (5 bases each). V was trimmed by 3 bases and J by 10 bases, leaving 19 bases between them. Germline lookup yields CDR1 MGHDK and CDR2 SYGVNS. CDR3 length equals 15 residues. The CDR3 DNA follows: TGTGCCAGCAGTGATCCGGGACGGGCGGGTTTGGAGCAGTTCTTC. It specifies CASSDPGRAGLEQFF.